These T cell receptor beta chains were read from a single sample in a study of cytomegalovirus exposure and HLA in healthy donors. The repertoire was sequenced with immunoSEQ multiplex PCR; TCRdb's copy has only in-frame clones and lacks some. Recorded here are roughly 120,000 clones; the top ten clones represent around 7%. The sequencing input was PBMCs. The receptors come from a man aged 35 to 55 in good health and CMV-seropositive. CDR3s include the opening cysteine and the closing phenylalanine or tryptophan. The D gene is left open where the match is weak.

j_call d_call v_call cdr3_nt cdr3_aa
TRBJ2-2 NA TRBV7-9 TGTGCCAGCAGCTCCGACTACAGGGTCACCGGGGAGCTGTTTTTT CASSSDYRVTGELFF
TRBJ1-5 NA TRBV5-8 TGTGCCAGCAGCTATCCAGGGGGCAATCAGCCCCAGCATTTT CASSYPGGNQPQHF
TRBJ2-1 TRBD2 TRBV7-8 TGTGCCAGCAGCTTAGCGCCTAGCGGGAGACGTTTAGGGAATGAGCAGTTCTTC CASSLAPSGRRLGNEQFF
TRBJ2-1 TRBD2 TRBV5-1 TGCGCCAGCAGCTCGAGAATCGACGGGGGAGGGAACAATGAGCAGTTCTTC CASSSRIDGGGNNEQFF
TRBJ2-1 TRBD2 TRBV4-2 TGTGCCAGCAGCCAAGAAAGGACTAGCGGGTACAATGAGCAGTTCTTC CASSQERTSGYNEQFF
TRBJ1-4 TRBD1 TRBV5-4 TGTGCCAGCAGCTTGGAGACAGGGAAACTGTTTTTT CASSLETGKLFF
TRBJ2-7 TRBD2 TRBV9 TGTGCCAGCAGCGTATGGGAGGGGTGGGCCTACGAGCAGTACTTC CASSVWEGWAYEQYF
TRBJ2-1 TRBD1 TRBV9 TGTGCCAGCAGCCCCCGGACAGGGGATACGAGCAATGAGCAGTTCTTC CASSPRTGDTSNEQFF
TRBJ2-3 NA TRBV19 TGTGCCAGTAGTTCCCAACTAGCCCCCAGGGGGGATACGCAGTATTTT CASSSQLAPRGDTQYF
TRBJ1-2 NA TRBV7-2 TGTGCCAGCAGCTTAGAGAGACAGGCTAGGGGCTACACCTTC CASSLERQARGYTF
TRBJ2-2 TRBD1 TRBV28 TGTGCCAGCAGTTTTCAGGGGGCGCTTCATCCCGGGGAGCTGTTTTTT CASSFQGALHPGELFF
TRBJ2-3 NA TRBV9 TGTGCCAGCAGCCCTGCAGGGGGGCAACATACGCAGTATTTT CASSPAGGQHTQYF
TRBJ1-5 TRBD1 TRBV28 TGTGCCAGCTTAACGGGACAGGGGGACCTCTTTAGCAATCAGCCCCAGCATTTT CASLTGQGDLFSNQPQHF
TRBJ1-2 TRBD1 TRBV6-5 TGTGCCAGCAGTTACCACCCCCGAGGGGGCGACTATGGCTACACCTTC CASSYHPRGGDYGYTF
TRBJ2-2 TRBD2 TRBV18 TGTGCCAGCTCACCGGGACTAGCGGTCACCGGGGAGCTGTTTTTT CASSPGLAVTGELFF
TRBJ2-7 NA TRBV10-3 TGTGCCATCAGTGATGATTGGGGAGTCTACGAGCAGTACTTC CAISDDWGVYEQYF
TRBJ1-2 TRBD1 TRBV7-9 TGTGCCAGCAGCAGACTCCGGGACAGGGGGACCTATGGCTACACCTTC CASSRLRDRGTYGYTF